This T cell receptor beta chain was recorded in a study of radiotherapy plus CTLA-4 blockade in lung cancer. Looking at the study overall: Disease control was present in around a third of patients, and objective responses in roughly 17%.

Patients in the study, people with chemo-refractory metastatic non-small-cell lung cancer, received focal radiation plus ipilimumab CTLA-4 blockade. Clones were read by immunoSEQ multiplex PCR, and TCRdb kept only the in-frame ones, dropping some. The sample has around 70,000 clones, around 86% seen once. V lost 0 bases to trimming and J lost 0 bases, with 12 bases between them. The germline gives CDR1 ENHRY, CDR2 SYGVKD. This CDR3 has 17 residues. The receptor's source is a human donor with non-small cell lung cancer who had a partial response to radiotherapy plus ipilimumab. The sample in question was peripheral blood, obtained from a patient treated with radiotherapy plus ipilimumab. The V call is TRBV10-3, the J call TRBJ2-1; D is possibly TRBD2 (6 bases). CDR3 amino acids: CAISESGGGSSYNEQFF. The CDR3 DNA is TGTGCCATCAGTGAGTCGGGAGGTGGGAGCTCCTACAATGAGCAGTTCTTC.